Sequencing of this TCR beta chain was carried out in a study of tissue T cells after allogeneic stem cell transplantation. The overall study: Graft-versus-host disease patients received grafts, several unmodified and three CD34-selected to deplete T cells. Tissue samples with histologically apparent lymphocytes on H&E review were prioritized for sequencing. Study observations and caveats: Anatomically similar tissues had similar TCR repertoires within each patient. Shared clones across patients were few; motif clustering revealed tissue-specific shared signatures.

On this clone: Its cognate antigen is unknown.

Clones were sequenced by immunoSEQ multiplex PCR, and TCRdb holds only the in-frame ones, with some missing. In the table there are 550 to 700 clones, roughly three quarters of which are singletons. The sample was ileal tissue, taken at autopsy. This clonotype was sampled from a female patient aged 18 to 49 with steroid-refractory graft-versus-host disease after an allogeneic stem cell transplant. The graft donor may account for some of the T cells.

CDR3 protein: CASSLAASGAYYEQYF. In DNA form, the CDR3 reads TGTGCCAGCAGCTTGGCGGCTAGCGGGGCCTACTACGAGCAGTACTTC. The rearrangement joins TRBV5-6 to TRBJ2-7; TRBD2 aligns across 9 bases. This CDR3 comprises 16 residues. CDR1 SGHDT and CDR2 YYEEEE come from the germline V gene. The trim removed 0 bases at V and 3 bases at J, leaving 7 bases unmatched.